The source of this T cell receptor beta chain is a study of shared clonotypes between healthy human individuals. Overall study: The donors, two women and a few men, were aged 18 to 49.

In the naive CD8 group, cells lacked CD45RO and were positively selected for CCR7, so terminally differentiated effector memory CD45RA+ cells were left out. Data came from immunoSEQ multiplex PCR; TCRdb stores just in-frame clones and leaves some out. Here the sample spans about 1,800,000 clones, roughly 95% being singletons. CDR3 length: 17 amino acids. J lost 0 bases, V lost 4 bases, and 6 bases had no gene match. Germline V gene data show CDR1 as SGHVS and CDR2 as FNYEAQ. This chain uses TRBV7-6 with TRBJ2-2; TRBD2 agrees at 9 bases. This receptor was obtained from a man between 18 and 29 years old in good health. What was sequenced was naive CD8+ T cells sorted from blood. CDR3 in amino acids: CASSSRASGANTGELFF. The CDR3 DNA follows: TGTGCCAGCAGCTCCCGTGCTAGCGGGGCGAACACCGGGGAGCTGTTTTTT.